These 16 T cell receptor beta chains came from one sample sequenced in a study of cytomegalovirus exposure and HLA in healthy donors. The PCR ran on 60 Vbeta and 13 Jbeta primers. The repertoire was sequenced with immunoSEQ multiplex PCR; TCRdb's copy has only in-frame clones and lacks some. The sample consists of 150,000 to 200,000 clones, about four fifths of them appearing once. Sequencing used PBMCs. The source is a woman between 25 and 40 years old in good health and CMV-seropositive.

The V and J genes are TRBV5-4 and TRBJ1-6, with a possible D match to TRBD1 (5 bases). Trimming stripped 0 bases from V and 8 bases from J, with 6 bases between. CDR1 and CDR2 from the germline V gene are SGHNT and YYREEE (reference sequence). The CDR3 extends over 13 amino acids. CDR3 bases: TGTGCCAGCAGCTTGGAAGGGGATTCACCCCTCCACTTT. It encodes CASSLEGDSPLHF. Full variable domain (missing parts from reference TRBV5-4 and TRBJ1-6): ETGVTQSPTHLIKTRGQQVTLRCSSQSGHNTVSWYQQALGQGPQFIFQYYREEENGRGNFPPRFSGLQFPNYSSELNVNALELDDSALYLCASSLEGDSPLHFGNGTRLTVT.

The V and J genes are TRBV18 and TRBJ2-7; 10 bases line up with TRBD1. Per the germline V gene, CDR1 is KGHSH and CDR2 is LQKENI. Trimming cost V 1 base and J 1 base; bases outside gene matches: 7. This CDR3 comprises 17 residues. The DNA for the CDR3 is TGTGCCAGCTCACCACAGCCGACAGGGGGCGCTTCCTACGAGCAGTACTTC. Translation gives CASSPQPTGGASYEQYF.

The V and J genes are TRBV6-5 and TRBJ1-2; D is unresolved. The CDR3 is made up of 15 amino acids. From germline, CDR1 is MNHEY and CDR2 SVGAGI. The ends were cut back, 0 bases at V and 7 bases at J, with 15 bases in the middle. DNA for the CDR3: TGTGCCAGCAGTTACTCGAGTGCGGGCGGTAGTGGCTACACCTTC. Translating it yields CASSYSSAGGSGYTF.

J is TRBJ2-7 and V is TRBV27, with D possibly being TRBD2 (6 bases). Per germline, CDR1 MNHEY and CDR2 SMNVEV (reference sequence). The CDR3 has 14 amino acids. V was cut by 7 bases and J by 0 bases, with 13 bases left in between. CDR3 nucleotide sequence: TGTGCCAGCACCACTACGGGGGACTCCTACGAGCAGTACTTC. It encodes CASTTTGDSYEQYF.

As DNA, the CDR3 is TGTGCCAGCAGCACTTCCCCGGGACTCTCCTACGAGCAGTACTTC. Amino acids: CASSTSPGLSYEQYF. The V call is TRBV9, the J call TRBJ2-7, with a tentative D call TRBD2 (6 bases). The CDR3 is 15 amino acids. Trimming removed 4 bases from V and 0 bases from J, with 14 bases in between. The germline gives CDR1 SGDLS, CDR2 YYNGEE. Using reference TRBV9 and TRBJ2-7 for the parts outside the CDR3, the full variable domain is DSGVTQTPKHLITATGQRVTLRCSPRSGDLSVYWYQQSLDQGLQFLIQYYNGEERAKGNILERFSAQQFPDLHSELNLSSLELGDSALYFCASSTSPGLSYEQYFGPGTRLTVT.

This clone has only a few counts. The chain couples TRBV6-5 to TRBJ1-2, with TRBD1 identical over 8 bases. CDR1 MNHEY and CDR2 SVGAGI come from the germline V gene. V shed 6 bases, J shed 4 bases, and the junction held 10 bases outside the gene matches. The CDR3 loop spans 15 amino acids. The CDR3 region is CASRASDRVFYGYTF. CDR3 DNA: TGTGCCAGCAGAGCTTCGGACAGGGTGTTCTATGGCTACACCTTC.

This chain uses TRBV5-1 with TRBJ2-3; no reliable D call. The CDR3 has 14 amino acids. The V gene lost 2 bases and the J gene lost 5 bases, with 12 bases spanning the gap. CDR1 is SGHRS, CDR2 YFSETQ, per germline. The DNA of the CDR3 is TGCGCCAGCAGCTTCGATTCGTCGGGAGATACGCAGTATTTT. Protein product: CASSFDSSGDTQYF.

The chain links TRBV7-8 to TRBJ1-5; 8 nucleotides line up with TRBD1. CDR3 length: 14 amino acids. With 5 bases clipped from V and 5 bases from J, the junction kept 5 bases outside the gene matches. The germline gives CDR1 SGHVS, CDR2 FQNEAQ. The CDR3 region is CASSMTGDYQPQHF. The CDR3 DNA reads TGTGCCAGCAGCATGACAGGGGATTATCAGCCCCAGCATTTT.

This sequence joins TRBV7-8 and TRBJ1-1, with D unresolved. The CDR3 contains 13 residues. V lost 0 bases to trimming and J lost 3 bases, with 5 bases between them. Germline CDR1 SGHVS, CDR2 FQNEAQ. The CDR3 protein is CASSLAFDTEAFF. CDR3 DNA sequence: TGTGCCAGCAGCTTAGCGTTCGACACTGAAGCTTTCTTT.

This CDR3 is CASSPRQTLNTEAFF. CDR3 coding DNA: TGTGCCAGCAGCCCGAGACAGACTTTGAACACTGAAGCTTTCTTT. The chain has TRBV7-8 and TRBJ1-1, with D possibly TRBD1 on 5 matching bases. The length of the CDR3 is 15 residues. Trimming took off 5 bases at V and 0 bases at J, with 13 bases between the two ends. Germline loops: CDR1 SGHVS, CDR2 FQNEAQ.

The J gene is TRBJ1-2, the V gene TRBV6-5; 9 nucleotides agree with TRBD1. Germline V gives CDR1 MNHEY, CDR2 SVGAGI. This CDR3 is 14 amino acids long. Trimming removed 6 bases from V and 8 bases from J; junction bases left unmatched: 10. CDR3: CASSLLQGAVGYTF. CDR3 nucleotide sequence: TGTGCCAGCAGCCTTCTACAGGGGGCGGTAGGCTACACCTTC.

CDR3 sequence reads: CASSPGSGSYNEQFF. The CDR3 nucleotides read TGTGCCAGCAGCCCCGGTAGCGGGAGCTACAATGAGCAGTTCTTC. The V gene is TRBV7-9, the J gene TRBJ2-1; 9 nucleotides align to TRBD2. After removal of 5 bases from V and 3 bases from J, the junction contained 5 bases not matched to a gene. The CDR3 covers 15 residues. Germline V gene sequence: CDR1 SEHNR, CDR2 FQNEAQ (reference sequence). Full variable domain (missing parts from reference TRBV7-9 and TRBJ2-1): DTGVSQNPRHKITKRGQNVTFRCDPISEHNRLYWYRQTLGQGPEFLTYFQNEAQLEKSRLLSDRFSAERPKGSFSTLEIQRTEQGDSAMYLCASSPGSGSYNEQFFGPGTRLTVL.

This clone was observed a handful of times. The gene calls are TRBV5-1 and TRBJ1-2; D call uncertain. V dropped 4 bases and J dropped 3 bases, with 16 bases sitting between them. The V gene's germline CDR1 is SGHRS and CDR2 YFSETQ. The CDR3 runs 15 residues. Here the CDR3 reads CASSQAGQDYYGYTF. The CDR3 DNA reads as TGCGCCAGCAGCCAGGCGGGTCAGGACTACTATGGCTACACCTTC.

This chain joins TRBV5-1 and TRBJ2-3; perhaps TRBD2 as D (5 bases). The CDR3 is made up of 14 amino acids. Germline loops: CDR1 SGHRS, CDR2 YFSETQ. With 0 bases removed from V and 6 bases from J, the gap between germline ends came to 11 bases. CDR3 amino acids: CASSLGRPYDTQYF. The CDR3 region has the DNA TGCGCCAGCAGCTTGGGGAGGCCCTACGATACGCAGTATTTT.

The DNA for the CDR3 is TGTGCCAGCACGCTATTCGGAGGGATCCCAGGAATAGAGACCCAGTACTTC. Translated, it gives CASTLFGGIPGIETQYF. The rearrangement joins TRBV28 to TRBJ2-5; tentatively, D is TRBD2 (6 bases). This CDR3 comprises 17 residues. Germline CDR1 and CDR2: MDHEN and SYDVKM. Trimming stripped 7 bases from V and 4 bases from J, with 25 bases between.

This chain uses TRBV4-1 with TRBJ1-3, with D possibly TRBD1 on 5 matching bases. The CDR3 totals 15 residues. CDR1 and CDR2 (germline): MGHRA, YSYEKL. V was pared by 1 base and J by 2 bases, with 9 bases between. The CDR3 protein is CASSQGVGPGNTIYF. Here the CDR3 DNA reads TGCGCCAGCAGCCAAGGAGTGGGGCCTGGAAACACCATATATTTT.